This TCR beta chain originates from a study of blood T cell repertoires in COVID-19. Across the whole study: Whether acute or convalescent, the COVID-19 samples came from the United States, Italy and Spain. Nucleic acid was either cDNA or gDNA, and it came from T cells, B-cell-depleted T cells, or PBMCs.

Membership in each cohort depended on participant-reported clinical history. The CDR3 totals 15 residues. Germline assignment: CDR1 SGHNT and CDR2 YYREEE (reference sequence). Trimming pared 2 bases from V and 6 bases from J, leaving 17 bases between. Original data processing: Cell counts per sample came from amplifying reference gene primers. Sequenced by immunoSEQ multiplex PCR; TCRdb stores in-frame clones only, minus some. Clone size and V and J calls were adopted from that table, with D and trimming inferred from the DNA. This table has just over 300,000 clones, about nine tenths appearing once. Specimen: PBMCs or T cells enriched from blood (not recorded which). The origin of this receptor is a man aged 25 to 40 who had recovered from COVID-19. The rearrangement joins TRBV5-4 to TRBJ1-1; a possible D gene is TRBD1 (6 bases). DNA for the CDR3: TGTGCCAGCAGCTTAGGACAGAGCCAAGGGGCTGAAGCTTTCTTT. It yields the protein CASSLGQSQGAEAFF.